Below are 32 T cell receptor beta chains sequenced from a single sample in a study of T cell responses to AZD1222 COVID-19 vaccine. Profiling relied on immunoSEQ multiplex PCR, and the TCRdb table lists in-frame clones only, not all of them. The sample lists some 100,000 clones; approximately 89% were seen once. Source: peripheral blood, taken 28 days after the second AZD1222 dose. These receptors came from an adult who received the AZD1222 COVID-19 vaccine.

This sequence joins TRBV5-4 and TRBJ2-3, with 12 bases that match TRBD2. The germline CDR1 and CDR2 sequences are SGHNT and YYREEE (reference sequence). This CDR3 region has 18 residues. V gave up 4 bases and J gave up 0 bases; unmatched junction bases: 9. DNA for the CDR3: TGTGCCAGCAGCCCCGGACTAGCGGGGCCCACTAGCACAGATACGCAGTATTTT. Its protein is CASSPGLAGPTSTDTQYF. The full variable domain, with the rest looked up from reference TRBV5-4 and TRBJ2-3, is ETGVTQSPTHLIKTRGQQVTLRCSSQSGHNTVSWYQQALGQGPQFIFQYYREEENGRGNFPPRFSGLQFPNYSSELNVNALELDDSALYLCASSPGLAGPTSTDTQYFGPGTRLTVL.

The rearrangement joins TRBV7-9 to TRBJ2-7; 9 positions agree with TRBD2. The CDR3 runs 16 residues. The germline CDR1 and CDR2 sequences are SEHNR and FQNEAQ (reference sequence). With V trimmed by 1 base and J by 1 base, 5 bases remained unmatched. CDR3 sequence (DNA): TGTGCCAGCAGCTTAGAGGTAGCGGGGGTATCCTACGAGCAGTACTTC. It codes for CASSLEVAGVSYEQYF.

This rearrangement joins TRBV9 to TRBJ1-2; D is undetermined. CDR1 is SGDLS, CDR2 YYNGEE, per germline. V was clipped by 1 base and J by 3 bases, with 16 bases between them. CDR3 length: 16 residues. Here the CDR3 reads CASSVHTTGRYYGYTF. Here the CDR3 DNA reads TGTGCCAGCAGCGTACACACGACCGGTCGATACTATGGCTACACCTTC. Looking up the rest from reference TRBV9 and TRBJ1-2 gives the full variable domain: DSGVTQTPKHLITATGQRVTLRCSPRSGDLSVYWYQQSLDQGLQFLIQYYNGEERAKGNILERFSAQQFPDLHSELNLSSLELGDSALYFCASSVHTTGRYYGYTFGSGTRLTVV.

The V call is TRBV7-2, the J call TRBJ2-7, with unresolved D. The CDR3 covers 15 residues. Germline V lookup: CDR1 SGHTA, CDR2 FQGNSA. Trimming removed 1 base from V and 5 bases from J, with 15 bases in between. The CDR3: CASSLVAGVGDEQYF. CDR3 nucleotides: TGTGCCAGCAGCTTAGTAGCTGGGGTTGGGGACGAGCAGTACTTC.

The V and J genes are TRBV29-1 and TRBJ1-1; D gene ambiguous. In germline, CDR1 is SQVTM, CDR2 ANQGSEA. The ends were cut back, 5 bases at V and 6 bases at J, with 16 bases in the middle. This CDR3 comprises 13 residues. The chain's CDR3 is CSVSNQKVAEAFF. The CDR3 coding sequence is TGCAGCGTTTCGAACCAAAAGGTAGCTGAAGCTTTCTTT.

This clone appeared a few times. The chain carries TRBV7-3 and TRBJ1-1; 9 nucleotides match TRBD1. Germline V CDR1 and CDR2: SGHTA, FQGTGA. CDR3 size: 14 residues. With 9 bases clipped from V and 1 base from J, the junction kept 6 bases outside the gene matches. The CDR3 bases are TGTGCCAGTAAACAGGGGGCTGCGAACACTGAAGCTTTCTTT. It yields the protein CASKQGAANTEAFF.

The chain links TRBV2 to TRBJ2-1; 8 bases fit TRBD2. The CDR3 contains 13 residues. Germline V CDR1 and CDR2: SNHLY, FYNNEI. V lost 8 bases, J lost 5 bases, and 5 bases stayed unmatched. The CDR3: CASCTSGNNEQFF. In nucleotides, the CDR3 is TGTGCCAGCTGTACTAGCGGAAACAATGAGCAGTTCTTC.

This clone occurred once. This same CDR3 is encoded by further DNA sequences in the sample. This chain uses TRBV18 with TRBJ2-7; no clear D gene. There are 13 residues in the CDR3. The V gene lost 0 bases and the J gene lost 2 bases, with 5 bases spanning the gap. Germline assignment: CDR1 KGHSH and CDR2 LQKENI. The DNA for the CDR3 is TGTGCCAGCTCACCACCGGGCCCCTACGAGCAGTACTTC. Its protein product is CASSPPGPYEQYF.

The chain has TRBV6-5 and TRBJ1-1; no definite D call. The germline CDR1 and CDR2 sequences are MNHEY and SVGAGI. The CDR3 totals 13 residues. Trimming removed 7 bases from V and 2 bases from J, with 11 bases in between. CDR3 protein: CASTKKLNTEAFF. CDR3 DNA: TGTGCCAGCACCAAAAAATTAAACACTGAAGCTTTCTTT.

The V call is TRBV30, the J call TRBJ2-2; possible D gene TRBD2, 6 bases. Germline-derived CDR1 and CDR2 are GTSNPN and SVGIG (reference sequence). There are 14 residues in the CDR3. The V end was cut by 8 bases, the J end by 5 bases, with 18 bases between. The chain's CDR3 is CARVAGRGTGELFF. As DNA, the CDR3 is TGTGCCCGCGTGGCGGGACGGGGTACCGGGGAGCTGTTTTTT.

The V and J genes are TRBV12-3 or TRBV12-4 and TRBJ1-1; D is unresolved. V dropped 2 bases and J dropped 4 bases, with 5 bases sitting between them. This CDR3 has 12 residues. As DNA, the CDR3 is TGTGCCAGCAGTTTAATCTTCACTGAAGCTTTCTTT. Protein: CASSLIFTEAFF.

The gene calls are TRBV10-3 and TRBJ1-4, with TRBD1 as a possible D gene (5 bases). CDR1 is ENHRY and CDR2 is SYGVKD in the germline V gene. Trimming removed 2 bases at V and 4 bases at J, with 11 bases between. This CDR3 is 15 amino acids long. In nucleotides, the CDR3 is TGTGCCATCAGTGAGGTTTTGGGGGGTAATGAAAAACTGTTTTTT. Its translation is CAISEVLGGNEKLFF.

The genes are TRBV4-3 and TRBJ1-1; D gene ambiguous. The CDR3 totals 15 residues. V was trimmed by 0 bases and J by 2 bases, leaving 10 bases between them. Germline-derived CDR1 and CDR2 are LGHNA and YSLEER. The CDR3 region is CASSQDTDFNTEAFF. Here the CDR3 DNA reads TGCGCCAGCAGCCAAGACACAGATTTTAACACTGAAGCTTTCTTT.

The gene calls are TRBV5-1 and TRBJ1-1, with 9 bases fitting TRBD1. Germline V CDR1 and CDR2: SGHRS, YFSETQ. Germline trimming cut 4 bases from V and 1 base from J; bases unmatched to any gene: 5. This CDR3 region has 15 residues. CDR3 loop: CASSRGQGTNTEAFF. The CDR3 nucleotides read TGCGCCAGCAGCAGGGGACAGGGAACGAACACTGAAGCTTTCTTT.

This chain uses TRBV7-7 with TRBJ2-1, with D possibly being TRBD2 (6 bases). Trimming removed 0 bases at V and 4 bases at J, with 13 bases between. The CDR3 is 16 amino acids. Germline CDR1 is SSHAT and CDR2 is FNYEAQ (reference sequence). CDR3 nucleotide sequence: TGTGCCAGCAGCTTAGCCGGAGGGCCAGCGTACAATGAGCAGTTCTTC. It specifies CASSLAGGPAYNEQFF.

V is TRBV3-1 (or the pseudogene TRBV3-2) and J is TRBJ1-2; the D is unclear. CDR1 and CDR2 (germline): LGHDT, YNNKEL (reference sequence). Trimming stripped 1 base from V and 8 bases from J, with 8 bases between. This CDR3 is built from 12 residues. CDR3 DNA: TGTGCCAGCAGCCAAGTTTTGGGGGGCTACACCTTC. It is translated as CASSQVLGGYTF.

The V call is TRBV4-1, the J call TRBJ2-5, with D tentatively TRBD1 or TRBD2 (6 bases each). Trimming removed 2 bases from V and 3 bases from J, with 19 bases in between. The CDR3 contains 17 residues. CDR1 and CDR2 from the germline V gene are MGHRA and YSYEKL. CDR3 bases: TGCGCCAGCAGCCAATTCGGGGGCACTATTACTAAAGAGACCCAGTACTTC. Translated, it gives CASSQFGGTITKETQYF.

This sequence joins TRBV11-3 and TRBJ2-2; 9 nucleotides align to TRBD2. Germline V gene sequence: CDR1 SGHNT, CDR2 YENEEA. The V and J ends lost 6 bases and 4 bases, in that order; junction bases with no gene match: 3. This CDR3 spans 14 amino acids. The chain's CDR3 is CASSGGRVTGELFF. In DNA, the CDR3 is TGTGCCAGCAGTGGCGGGAGGGTCACCGGGGAGCTGTTTTTT.

V and J are TRBV5-4 and TRBJ1-1, with D maybe TRBD1 (5 bases). Trimming left V 1 base short and J 1 base short, with 8 bases between. The germline gives CDR1 SGHNT, CDR2 YYREEE (reference sequence). The CDR3 is made up of 14 amino acids. The chain's CDR3 is CASSLKRGNTEAFF. In nucleotides, the CDR3 is TGTGCCAGCAGCTTGAAAAGGGGGAACACTGAAGCTTTCTTT.

The chain is built from TRBV4-3 and TRBJ2-3, with 7 positions matching TRBD2. The length of the CDR3 is 15 residues. Germline loops: CDR1 LGHNA, CDR2 YSLEER. J lost 5 bases, V lost 2 bases, and 7 bases had no gene match. CDR3 protein: CASSQRAGEVDTQYF. The DNA of the CDR3 is TGCGCCAGCAGCCAAAGGGCGGGAGAGGTAGATACGCAGTATTTT.

The rearrangement uses TRBV7-9 and TRBJ1-4; D not certain. This CDR3 has 15 amino acids. Per germline, CDR1 SEHNR and CDR2 FQNEAQ (reference sequence). Trimming removed 6 bases from V and 4 bases from J, with 15 bases in between. The CDR3 bases are TGTGCCAGCAGTTATCGCCGACACGATAATGAAAAACTGTTTTTT. Translated, it gives CASSYRRHDNEKLFF.

The rearrangement uses TRBV19 and TRBJ2-5; no definite D call. This CDR3 has 14 residues. Trimming shortened V by 0 bases and J by 6 bases, and 11 bases separated the two germline ends. Looked up from germline, CDR1 is LNHDA and CDR2 is SQIVND (reference sequence). For the CDR3, the DNA is TGTGCCAGTAGTATAGAGGGTAGTCAAAAGACCCAGTACTTC. This sequence encodes CASSIEGSQKTQYF.

The V and J genes are TRBV5-1 and TRBJ1-1; TRBD1 might be the D (5 bases). Between the trimmed V and J ends, which lost 4 bases and 9 bases, there was a span of 22 bases. From germline, CDR1 is SGHRS and CDR2 YFSETQ. The CDR3 loop spans 15 amino acids. CDR3 amino acids: CASSIQGGPPLKAFF. CDR3 nucleotides: TGCGCCAGCAGCATCCAGGGAGGCCCACCTTTAAAAGCTTTCTTT.

The chain joins TRBV29-1 to TRBJ1-1; D is unresolved. Germline assignment: CDR1 SQVTM and CDR2 ANQGSEA. Trimming took off 5 bases at V and 6 bases at J, with 10 bases between the two ends. The CDR3 extends over 11 amino acids. The CDR3: CSVKISAEAFF. CDR3 bases: TGCAGCGTTAAGATTTCTGCTGAAGCTTTCTTT.

The chain has TRBV10-1 and TRBJ1-4; D call uncertain. The CDR3 contains 15 residues. Trimming removed 8 bases from V and 0 bases from J, with 13 bases in between. Germline values: CDR1 WNHNN, CDR2 SYGVQD (reference sequence). For the CDR3, the DNA is TGCGCCAGCCCGGAAGGCGAGGCAACTAATGAAAAACTGTTTTTT. Protein sequence: CASPEGEATNEKLFF.

The CDR3 is CASSVATGYGEQYF. In nucleotides, the CDR3 is TGTGCCAGCAGCGTAGCTACAGGGTACGGCGAGCAGTACTTC. The chain recombines TRBV9 with TRBJ2-7; tentative D call: TRBD1 (6 bases). Germline assignment: CDR1 SGDLS and CDR2 YYNGEE. The V end was cut by 0 bases, the J end by 6 bases, with 13 bases between. This CDR3 has 14 residues.

V usage is TRBV4-1 and J usage is TRBJ2-3, with 7 bases identical to TRBD2. Germline loops: CDR1 MGHRA, CDR2 YSYEKL. V dropped 5 bases and J dropped 6; count of bases not matched to a gene: 11. The CDR3 has 15 amino acids. CDR3 DNA: TGCGCCAGCAGCAACCGGGACTACGCCGGGGATACGCAGTATTTT. Its protein is CASSNRDYAGDTQYF.

The chain combines TRBV7-9 with TRBJ1-3, with TRBD1 as a possible D gene (5 bases). Trimming cost V 5 bases and J 0 bases, with 20 bases left between them. The CDR3 is 18 amino acids. The V gene's germline CDR1 is SEHNR and CDR2 FQNEAQ (reference sequence). The CDR3 DNA reads as TGTGCCAGCAGCCCGAGGGGTTCAGGGATGAGCTCTGGAAACACCATATATTTT. Its translation: CASSPRGSGMSSGNTIYF.

CDR3 nucleotides: TGTGCCAGCAGCCAAGGGGGGGGTTCCTACGAGCAGTACTTC. Its translation: CASSQGGGSYEQYF. This rearrangement joins TRBV14 to TRBJ2-7, with 7 bases lining up with TRBD2. V lost 1 base, J lost 1 base, and 1 base stayed unmatched. The CDR3 covers 14 residues. Per the germline V gene, CDR1 is SGHDN and CDR2 is FVKESK.

This chain connects TRBV30 to TRBJ1-1; a possible D gene is TRBD1 (5 bases). Germline values: CDR1 GTSNPN, CDR2 SVGIG (reference sequence). Trimming removed 4 bases from V and 5 bases from J, with 11 bases in between. The CDR3 is made up of 12 amino acids. DNA for the CDR3: TGTGCCTGGACAGGGTGGGGGACTGAAGCTTTCTTT. The encoded protein is CAWTGWGTEAFF.

This rearrangement joins TRBV19 to TRBJ2-7; D call uncertain. V gave up 4 bases and J gave up 6 bases, with 13 bases separating them. Germline assignment: CDR1 LNHDA and CDR2 SQIVND (reference sequence). The CDR3 covers 13 residues. The chain's CDR3 is CASSTSKYPEQYF. In DNA form, the CDR3 reads TGTGCCAGTAGTACCTCAAAATACCCCGAGCAGTACTTC.

V and J are TRBV5-1 and TRBJ2-5; 9 nucleotides line up with TRBD2. The CDR3 consists of 18 residues. Germline values: CDR1 SGHRS, CDR2 YFSETQ. With 0 bases clipped from V and 2 bases from J, the junction kept 11 bases outside the gene matches. The CDR3 DNA follows: TGCGCCAGCAGCTTGGAAGGCGGGAGGGCCGGAAGACAAGAGACCCAGTACTTC. Translation: CASSLEGGRAGRQETQYF.